This TCR beta chain comes out of a study of T cells in Graves' hyperthyroidism and ophthalmopathy. Study-wide results and limits: Most thyroid clonotypes expanded above 0.001 were also detected in blood. Model-based prediction identified ophthalmopathy a median around 6.5 months prior to its onset.

Authors of the study amplified TCR beta CDR3 regions from RNA transcripts. The study used the HTBI primer set for a first-round RT-PCR of the TCR CDR3. Using its own MiXCR run on the multiplex PCR reads, TCRdb lists one record per CDR3 protein. The sample yields hundreds of thousands of distinct CDR3 sequences, just under 45% seen once. With respect to this clonotype: No antigen is known for it. A much larger clone differs by one base, so this may be a read error.

CDR1 SGHTA and CDR2 FQGTGA come from the germline V gene. The germline V and J ends were trimmed by 5 bases and 1 base, with 12 bases remaining between them. This CDR3 spans 14 amino acids. The clonotype was recovered from an adult man with Graves' disease, either hyperthyroidism or ophthalmopathy (not recorded which). Sequencing was carried out using peripheral blood or thyroid tissue (not recorded which). This sequence joins TRBV7-3 and TRBJ2-7; the D call may be TRBD1 or TRBD2 (5 bases each). The CDR3 DNA reads as TGTGCCAGCAGCGTAGCAGGGAGTTCCTACGAGCAGTACTTC. This codes for CASSVAGSSYEQYF.